The clone carrying this T cell receptor (beta chain) was counted between two and nine times. Its antigen is not identified. Template switching added a universal primer binding site, and final cDNA carried unique molecular identifiers. TCRdb re-called the 5' RACE reads with MiXCR, one entry per CDR3 protein. The data contain about 700,000 distinct CDR3 sequences, about 9.4% of them seen just once; the ten biggest clones take up 0.75% to 1%. The sample originates from a study of identical twins. Study conclusions and caveats: Cord blood beta clonotypes that were abundant carried fewer insertions, and memory repertoires showed no such trend.

Germline-derived CDR1 and CDR2 are SEHNR and FQNEAQ (reference sequence). The CDR3 totals 15 residues. V dropped 0 bases and J dropped 3 bases, with 12 bases sitting between them. These data also formed part of another study, on yellow fever vaccine responses in identical twins.

The receptor's source is a woman under 30 in good health. V usage is TRBV7-9 and J usage is TRBJ2-7; perhaps D is TRBD1 or TRBD2 (5 bases each). Sequenced sample: PBMCs. DNA of the CDR3: TGTGCCAGCAGCTTAGCTGGAGAGGGGCGCTACGAGCAGTACTTC. Residues: CASSLAGEGRYEQYF.